This T cell receptor beta chain was sequenced for a study of beta chain features in type 1 diabetes. Study outcomes and limitations: For Type 1 diabetes patients, all four CD4+ subsets carried TCRB CDR3s that were moderately but significantly shorter.

Germline lookup yields CDR1 MNHEY and CDR2 SMNVEV (reference sequence). This CDR3 is built from 15 residues. The V segment lost 7 bases and the J segment 12 bases; nucleotides outside the gene matches: 15. Every isolated RNA sample was fully reverse transcribed, so sequencing captured expressed TCRB transcripts. Profiling relied on immunoSEQ multiplex PCR, and the TCRdb table lists in-frame clones only, not all of them. This sample yields a few hundred thousand clones, of which 25% to 30% are seen a single time; 3% to 4% belongs to the top ten. This clone was detected only a few times. Its antigen is unknown.

This receptor was obtained from a man aged 30-40 years in good health. Material: central memory CD4+ T cells from blood. V usage is TRBV27 and J usage is TRBJ2-6; 7 bases map to TRBD1. The CDR3 sequence is CASTPGTDISCVLTF. The DNA of the CDR3 is TGTGCCAGCACCCCCGGGACAGACATCTCATGCGTCCTGACTTTC.